These 5 T cell receptor beta chains were sequenced from one sample in a study of ipilimumab plus nivolumab after autologous stem cell transplantation. This table comes from immunoSEQ multiplex PCR, and its TCRdb copy is limited to in-frame clones, with some not included. The repertoire has some 3,100 clones, less than 90% of them found once; the top ten carry about 12%. The specimen was PBMCs, collected in a trial of ipilimumab plus nivolumab as post-transplant consolidation. The receptors originated from a male donor with multiple myeloma.

This chain joins TRBV7-2 and TRBJ2-7, with 10 positions matching TRBD2. Per germline, CDR1 SGHTA and CDR2 FQGNSA. V gave up 1 base and J gave up 3 bases; unmatched junction bases: 6. CDR3 length: 16 amino acids. CDR3 amino acids: CASSLDGASGGYEQYF. CDR3 bases: TGTGCCAGCAGCTTAGACGGCGCTAGCGGGGGCTACGAGCAGTACTTC.

The chain joins TRBV10-3 to TRBJ2-6; TRBD2 matches at 8 bases. Germline V gene data show CDR1 as ENHRY and CDR2 as SYGVKD. There are 20 residues in the CDR3. V dropped 4 bases and J dropped 0; count of bases not matched to a gene: 14. The CDR3 reads CAISALGRGATDSGANVLTF. The CDR3 bases are TGTGCCATCAGTGCCTTGGGGCGGGGGGCAACCGACTCTGGGGCCAACGTCCTGACTTTC.

The chain has TRBV27 and TRBJ2-3; possibly TRBD2 for D (6 bases). This CDR3 region has 17 residues. Deletions cut 8 bases from V and 3 bases from J, with 24 bases between. Germline V CDR1 and CDR2: MNHEY, SMNVEV (reference sequence). This CDR3 is CASGFLGGGFRTDTQYF. CDR3 nucleotides: TGTGCCAGCGGATTTCTAGGTGGGGGGTTTCGTACAGATACGCAGTATTTT.

The rearrangement joins TRBV19 to TRBJ2-7, with D perhaps TRBD1 (6 bases). The CDR3 has 16 amino acids. V was clipped by 1 base and J by 6 bases, with 19 bases between them. Germline lookup yields CDR1 LNHDA and CDR2 SQIVND (reference sequence). The CDR3 loop reads CASSIAGLRGSAEQYF. The DNA for the CDR3 is TGTGCCAGTAGTATAGCAGGTTTGAGGGGGTCGGCCGAGCAGTACTTC.

The rearrangement joins TRBV5-4 to TRBJ2-1; 10 positions agree with TRBD2. In germline, CDR1 is SGHNT, CDR2 YYREEE (reference sequence). V shed 0 bases, J shed 2 bases, and the junction held 8 bases outside the gene matches. This CDR3 has 18 amino acids. The CDR3 DNA is TGTGCCAGCAGCTTGGCCCTACTAGCGGGGTCCCCCTACAATGAGCAGTTCTTC. Residues: CASSLALLAGSPYNEQFF.